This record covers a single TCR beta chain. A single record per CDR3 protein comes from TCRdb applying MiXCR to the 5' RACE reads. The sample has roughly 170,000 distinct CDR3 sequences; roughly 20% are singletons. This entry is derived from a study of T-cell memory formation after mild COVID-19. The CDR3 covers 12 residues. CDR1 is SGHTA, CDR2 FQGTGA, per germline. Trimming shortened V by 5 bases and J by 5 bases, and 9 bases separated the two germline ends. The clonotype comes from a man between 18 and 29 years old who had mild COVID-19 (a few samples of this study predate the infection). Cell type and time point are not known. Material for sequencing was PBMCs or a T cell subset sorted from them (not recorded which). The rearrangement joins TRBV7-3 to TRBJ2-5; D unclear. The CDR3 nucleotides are TGTGCCAGCAGCCCCGATCAGGAGACCCAGTACTTC. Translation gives CASSPDQETQYF.